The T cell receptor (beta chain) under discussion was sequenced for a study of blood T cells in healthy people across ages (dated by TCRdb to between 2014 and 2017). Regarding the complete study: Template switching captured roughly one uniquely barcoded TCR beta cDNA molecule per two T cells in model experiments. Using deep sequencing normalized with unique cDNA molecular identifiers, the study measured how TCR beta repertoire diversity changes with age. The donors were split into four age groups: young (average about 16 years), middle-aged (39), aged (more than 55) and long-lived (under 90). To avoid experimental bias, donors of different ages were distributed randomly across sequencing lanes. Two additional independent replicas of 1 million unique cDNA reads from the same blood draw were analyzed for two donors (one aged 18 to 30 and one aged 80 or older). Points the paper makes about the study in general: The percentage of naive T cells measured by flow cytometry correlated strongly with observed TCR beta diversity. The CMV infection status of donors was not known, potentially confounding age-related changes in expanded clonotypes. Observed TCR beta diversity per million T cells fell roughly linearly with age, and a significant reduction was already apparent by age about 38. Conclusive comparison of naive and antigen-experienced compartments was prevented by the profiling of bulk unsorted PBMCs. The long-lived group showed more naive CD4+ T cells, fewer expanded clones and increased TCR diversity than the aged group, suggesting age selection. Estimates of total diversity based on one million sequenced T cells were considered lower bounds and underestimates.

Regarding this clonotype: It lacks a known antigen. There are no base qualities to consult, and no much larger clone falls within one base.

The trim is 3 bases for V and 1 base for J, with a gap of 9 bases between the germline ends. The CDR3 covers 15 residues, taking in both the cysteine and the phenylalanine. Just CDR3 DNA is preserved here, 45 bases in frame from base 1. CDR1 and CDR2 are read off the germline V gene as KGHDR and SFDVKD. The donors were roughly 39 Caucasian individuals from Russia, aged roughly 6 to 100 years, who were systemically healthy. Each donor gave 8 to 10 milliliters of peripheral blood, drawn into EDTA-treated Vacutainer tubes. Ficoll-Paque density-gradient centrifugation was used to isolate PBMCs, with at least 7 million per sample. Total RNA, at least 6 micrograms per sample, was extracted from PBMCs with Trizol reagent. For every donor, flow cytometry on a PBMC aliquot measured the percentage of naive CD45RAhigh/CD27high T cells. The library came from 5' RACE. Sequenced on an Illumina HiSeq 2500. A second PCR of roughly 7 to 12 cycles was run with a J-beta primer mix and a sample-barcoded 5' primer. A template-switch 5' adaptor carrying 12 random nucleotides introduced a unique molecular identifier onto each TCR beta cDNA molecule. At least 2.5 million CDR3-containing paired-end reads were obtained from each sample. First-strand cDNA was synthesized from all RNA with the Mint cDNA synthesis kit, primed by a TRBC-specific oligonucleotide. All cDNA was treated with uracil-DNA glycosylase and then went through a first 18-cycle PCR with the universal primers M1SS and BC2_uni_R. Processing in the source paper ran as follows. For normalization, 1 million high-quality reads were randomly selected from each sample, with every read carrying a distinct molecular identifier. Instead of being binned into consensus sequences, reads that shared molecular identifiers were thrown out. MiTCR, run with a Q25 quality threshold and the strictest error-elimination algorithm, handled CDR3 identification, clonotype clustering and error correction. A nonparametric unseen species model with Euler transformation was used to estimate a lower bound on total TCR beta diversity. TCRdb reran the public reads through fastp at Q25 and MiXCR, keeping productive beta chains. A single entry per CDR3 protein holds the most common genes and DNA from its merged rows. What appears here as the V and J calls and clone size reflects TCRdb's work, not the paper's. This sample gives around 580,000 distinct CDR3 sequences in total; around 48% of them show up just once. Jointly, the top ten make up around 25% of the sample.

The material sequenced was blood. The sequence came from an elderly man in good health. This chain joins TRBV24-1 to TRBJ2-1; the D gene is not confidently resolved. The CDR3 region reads CATSDTRRSYNEQFF. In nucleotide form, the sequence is TGTGCCACCAGTGATACGCGGAGATCCTACAATGAGCAGTTCTTC.